One and the same sample provided the 21 T cell receptor beta chains below, sequenced in a study of identical twins. TCRdb re-analysed the 5' RACE reads in MiXCR, keeping a single row per CDR3 protein. The data show roughly 1.6 million distinct CDR3 sequences, about 32% seen once. Source material: cord blood. The receptors here all came from a newborn girl in good health.

CDR3 DNA: TGCAGTGCTGTTGACAGGGTGGGGCAGCCCCAGCATTTT. Its protein is CSAVDRVGQPQHF. This chain joins TRBV20-1 and TRBJ1-5, with 7 bases that match TRBD1. CDR3 length equals 13 residues. The trim removed 5 bases at V and 7 bases at J, leaving 8 bases unmatched. Germline assignment: CDR1 DFQATT and CDR2 SNEGSKA (reference sequence).

The gene calls are TRBV5-1 and TRBJ2-1; D uncertain. The germline V gene encodes CDR1 SGHRS and CDR2 YFSETQ. V was pared by 0 bases and J by 5 bases, with 9 bases between. The CDR3 has 14 amino acids. The CDR3 nucleotides read TGCGCCAGCAGCTTGGGACACGTAAACAATGAGCAGTTCTTC. Translated, it gives CASSLGHVNNEQFF.

The DNA of the CDR3 is TGTGCCAGCAGCTTAGCGGCGACCGGAGAAGATACGCAGTATTTT. Its protein is CASSLAATGEDTQYF. This sequence joins TRBV7-6 and TRBJ2-3; D remains ambiguous. Germline assignment: CDR1 SGHVS and CDR2 FNYEAQ. The V and J ends lost 0 bases and 5 bases respectively, with 12 bases between them. The CDR3 spans 15 residues.

This chain uses TRBV11-2 with TRBJ2-1, with 8 bases lining up with TRBD2. CDR1 is SGHAT, CDR2 FQNNGV, per germline. Unmatched junction bases numbered 8, after V lost 4 bases and J lost 3 bases. This CDR3 contains 16 residues. The CDR3 is CASSSISGGRYNEQFF. DNA for the CDR3: TGTGCCAGCAGCTCAATAAGCGGGGGCCGCTACAATGAGCAGTTCTTC.

V usage is TRBV7-6 and J usage is TRBJ2-5, with D hard to call. V was pared by 3 bases and J by 0 bases, with 8 bases between. CDR3 length: 14 residues. Germline CDR1 and CDR2: SGHVS and FNYEAQ. The CDR3 nucleotides are TGTGCCAGCAGCTTCACAGCCAACCAAGAGACCCAGTACTTC. It codes for CASSFTANQETQYF.

Regarding this clonotype: One base away lies a much larger clone, so this may be a sequencing read error. V usage is TRBV6-2 or TRBV6-3 and J usage is TRBJ2-1; D may be TRBD1 or TRBD2 (5 bases each). The J call may not be correct, given that the DNA end is closer to TRBJ2-7. The CDR3 consists of 12 residues. In germline, CDR1 is MNHEY, CDR2 SVGEGT. The CDR3 reads CASTGAYNEQYF. CDR3 nucleotide sequence: TGTGCCAGCACCGGGGCCTACAATGAGCAGTACTTC.

This clonotype was recorded at least ten times. This chain joins TRBV14 and TRBJ2-1; D gene ambiguous. The germline CDR1 and CDR2 sequences are SGHDN and FVKESK. Trimming shortened V by 1 base and J by 0 bases, and 7 bases separated the two germline ends. CDR3 length: 15 amino acids. The CDR3 DNA reads as TGTGCCAGCAGCCAAGTAATGGGCTCCTACAATGAGCAGTTCTTC. Amino acids: CASSQVMGSYNEQFF.

This clonotype showed up many times. CDR3 loop: CASSQDGGDTQYF. CDR3 nucleotides: TGTGCCAGCAGCCAAGACGGGGGAGATACGCAGTATTTT. V gene TRBV3-1 combines with J gene TRBJ2-3; maybe TRBD2 (6 bases). Per the germline V gene, CDR1 is LGHDT and CDR2 is YNNKEL (reference sequence). CDR3 length: 13 amino acids. With 0 bases removed from V and 5 bases from J, the gap between germline ends came to 6 bases.

In this sample, this clonotype turned up a few times. This chain connects TRBV9 to TRBJ1-2; 9 bases are a match to TRBD1. The CDR3 runs to 14 residues. Germline values: CDR1 SGDLS, CDR2 YYNGEE. Unmatched junction bases numbered 7, after V lost 4 bases and J lost 6 bases. In nucleotides, the CDR3 is TGTGCCAGCAGCCTAACTGGACAGGGGAATGGCTACACCTTC. Its protein is CASSLTGQGNGYTF.

The count of this clonotype is one. CDR3 sequence (DNA): TGTGCCATCAGTGCGGGGGCTGGAAACACCATATATTTT. It encodes CAISAGAGNTIYF. This chain uses TRBV10-3 with TRBJ1-3, with D maybe TRBD1 (5 bases). Trimming shortened V by 4 bases and J by 2 bases, and 6 bases separated the two germline ends. CDR1 and CDR2 from the germline V gene are ENHRY and SYGVKD. The CDR3 spans 13 residues.

This rearrangement joins TRBV6-1 to TRBJ2-5; weak D call: TRBD1 (6 bases). This CDR3 comprises 14 residues. Per the germline V gene, CDR1 is MNHNS and CDR2 is SASEGT. V lost 6 bases and J 5 bases, leaving 16 bases between the germline ends. The CDR3 DNA reads as TGTGCCAGCAGGTGGACAGTACAGAAGGAGACCCAGTACTTC. This encodes CASRWTVQKETQYF.

This clonotype came up a few times. The genes are TRBV5-1 and TRBJ2-1; tentatively, D is TRBD2 (6 bases). The germline V gene encodes CDR1 SGHRS and CDR2 YFSETQ. The CDR3 runs to 16 residues. Trimming took 4 bases from V and 2 from J, leaving 16 bases between them. The CDR3 protein is CASSLREGGAYNEQFF. CDR3 nucleotide sequence: TGCGCCAGCAGCCTGAGAGAGGGCGGGGCCTACAATGAGCAGTTCTTC.

This chain joins TRBV28 and TRBJ1-4, with 12 bases lining up with TRBD1. The junction had 4 bases not matched to a gene; V was cut back by 3 bases and J by 8 bases. CDR1 and CDR2 (germline): MDHEN, SYDVKM. The CDR3 extends over 15 amino acids. The CDR3 nucleotides read TGTGCCAGCAGTTTGGGACAGGGGGCGTTGGAAAAACTGTTTTTT. Its protein is CASSLGQGALEKLFF.

In this sample, this clonotype turned up many times. This sequence joins TRBV20-1 and TRBJ2-3; TRBD1 matches at 9 bases. This CDR3 spans 15 amino acids. From germline, CDR1 is DFQATT and CDR2 SNEGSKA (reference sequence). Unmatched junction bases numbered 12, after V lost 3 bases and J lost 8 bases. The DNA of the CDR3 is TGCAGTGCTAGCCCCGGGACAGGGTTATCGGGTACGCAGTATTTT. This codes for CSASPGTGLSGTQYF.

The V call is TRBV10-3, the J call TRBJ2-5; D is possibly TRBD1 or TRBD2 (6 bases each). The germline V gene has CDR1 ENHRY and CDR2 SYGVKD. V lost 4 bases to trimming and J lost 4 bases, with 10 bases between them. The CDR3 length is 13 residues. The CDR3 protein is CAISVKGGETQYF. The CDR3 region has the DNA TGTGCCATCAGTGTAAAGGGGGGAGAGACCCAGTACTTC.

This clonotype has more than one count but fewer than ten. The chain uses TRBV20-1 and TRBJ2-7; TRBD1 matches 10 bases. V shed 3 bases, J shed 2 bases, and the junction held 4 bases outside the gene matches. Germline V CDR1 and CDR2: DFQATT, SNEGSKA (reference sequence). The CDR3 has 14 amino acids. CDR3: CSARGQGTPYEQYF. CDR3 sequence (DNA): TGCAGTGCTAGGGGACAGGGGACTCCCTACGAGCAGTACTTC.

The V and J genes are TRBV13 and TRBJ2-7; D gene unclear. The CDR3 length is 12 residues. Per the germline V gene, CDR1 is PRHDT and CDR2 is FYEKMQ (reference sequence). V shed 4 bases and J shed 7 bases, with 11 bases lying between them. The CDR3 region has the DNA TGTGCCAGCAGCTCCGGGCGGATTGAGCAGTACTTC. It yields the protein CASSSGRIEQYF.

The chain has TRBV7-8 and TRBJ2-2, with a tentative D call TRBD2 (5 bases). The CDR3 is 12 residues long. Trimming left V 3 bases short and J 9 bases short, with 8 bases between. The germline V gene has CDR1 SGHVS and CDR2 FQNEAQ. The CDR3 DNA reads TGTGCCAGCAGCTTTGGGAGTTGGGAGCTGTTTTTT. Protein sequence: CASSFGSWELFF.

This clonotype occurred a few times. The chain uses TRBV5-1 and TRBJ1-6, with 8 bases lining up with TRBD1. The ends lost 4 bases at V and 7 bases at J; junction bases unmatched: 10. Germline CDR1 is SGHRS and CDR2 is YFSETQ. This CDR3 contains 16 residues. The CDR3 sequence: CASSPMTGEGNSPLHF. CDR3 DNA sequence: TGCGCCAGCAGCCCAATGACAGGGGAAGGGAATTCACCCCTCCACTTT. Complete variable domain (other parts from reference TRBV5-1 and TRBJ1-6): KAGVTQTPRYLIKTRGQQVTLSCSPISGHRSVSWYQQTPGQGLQFLFEYFSETQRNKGNFPGRFSGRQFSNSRSEMNVSTLELGDSALYLCASSPMTGEGNSPLHFGNGTRLTVT.

This clonotype was seen more than once but under ten times. V gene TRBV27 combines with J gene TRBJ2-7; 10 positions match TRBD2. Germline V gene lookup returns CDR1 MNHEY and CDR2 SMNVEV (reference sequence). The V and J ends lost 5 bases and 4 bases, in that order; junction bases with no gene match: 8. The CDR3 contains 15 residues. The CDR3 is CASSRNGLAVYEQYF. The DNA of the CDR3 is TGTGCCAGCAGTAGAAACGGACTAGCGGTATACGAGCAGTACTTC.

This chain links TRBV7-2 with TRBJ2-7; 7 positions agree with TRBD2. CDR1 and CDR2 (germline): SGHTA, FQGNSA. The junction had 2 bases not matched to a gene; V was cut back by 4 bases and J by 5 bases. The CDR3 sequence is 12 residues long. In DNA form, the CDR3 reads TGTGCCAGCAGCTGGACTAGAAACGAGCAGTACTTC. Translated, it gives CASSWTRNEQYF. Together with reference TRBV7-2 and TRBJ2-7, the CDR3 gives the full variable domain: GAGVSQSPSNKVTEKGKDVELRCDPISGHTALYWYRQSLGQGLEFLIYFQGNSAPDKSGLPSDRFSAERTGGSVSTLTIQRTQQEDSAVYLCASSWTRNEQYFGPGTRLTVT.